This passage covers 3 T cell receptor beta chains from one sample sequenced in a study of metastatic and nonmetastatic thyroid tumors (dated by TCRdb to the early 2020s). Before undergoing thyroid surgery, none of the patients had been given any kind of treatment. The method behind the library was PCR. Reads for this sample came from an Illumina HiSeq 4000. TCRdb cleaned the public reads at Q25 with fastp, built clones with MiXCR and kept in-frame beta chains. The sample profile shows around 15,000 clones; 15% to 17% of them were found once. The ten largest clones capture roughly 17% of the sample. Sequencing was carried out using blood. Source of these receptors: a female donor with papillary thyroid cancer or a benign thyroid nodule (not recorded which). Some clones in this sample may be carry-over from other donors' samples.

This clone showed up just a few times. CDR3 in amino acids: CASNGERSSYNEQFF. DNA for the CDR3: TGTGCCAGCAATGGAGAGAGGTCCTCCTACAATGAGCAGTTCTTC. The rearrangement uses TRBV2 and TRBJ2-1; D gene uncertain. This CDR3 has 15 amino acids. The germline V gene encodes CDR1 SNHLY and CDR2 FYNNEI. V lost 7 bases and J lost 0, with 13 bases in between.

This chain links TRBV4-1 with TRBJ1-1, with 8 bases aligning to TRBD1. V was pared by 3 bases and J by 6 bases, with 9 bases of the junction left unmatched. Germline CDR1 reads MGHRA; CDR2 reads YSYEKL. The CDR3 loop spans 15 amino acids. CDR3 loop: CASSQSTGELSEAFF. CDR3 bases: TGCGCCAGCAGCCAGTCGACAGGGGAACTTTCTGAAGCTTTCTTT.

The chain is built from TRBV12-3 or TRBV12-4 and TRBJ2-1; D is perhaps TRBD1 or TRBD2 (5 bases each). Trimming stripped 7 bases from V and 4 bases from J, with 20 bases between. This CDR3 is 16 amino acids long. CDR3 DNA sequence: TGTGCCAGCAAGCTGGGACGCCGGTGGCGGTACAATGAGCAGTTCTTC. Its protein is CASKLGRRWRYNEQFF.